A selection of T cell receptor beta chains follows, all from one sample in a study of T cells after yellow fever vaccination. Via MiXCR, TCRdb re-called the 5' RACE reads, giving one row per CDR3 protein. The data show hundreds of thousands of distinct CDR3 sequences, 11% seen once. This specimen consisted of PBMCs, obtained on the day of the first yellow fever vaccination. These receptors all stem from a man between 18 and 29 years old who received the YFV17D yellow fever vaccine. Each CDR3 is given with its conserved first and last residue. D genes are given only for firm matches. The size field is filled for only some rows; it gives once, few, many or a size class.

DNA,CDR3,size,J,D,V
TGTGCCAGCAGAGACATCGGAGGGCTCCAGCCCCAGCATTTT,CASRDIGGLQPQHF,few,TRBJ1-5,NA,TRBV6-2/TRBV6-3
TGTGCCAGCAGCCAAGTATCGGGGGGCGGCCAGCCCCAGCATTTT,CASSQVSGGGQPQHF,once,TRBJ1-5,NA,TRBV3-1
TGTGCCAGCAGTATTGGACAGGGAATAGGAGCTTTCTTT,CASSIGQGIGAFF,few,TRBJ1-1,TRBD1,TRBV12-3/TRBV12-4
TGTGCCAGCAGCTTAGTGGGGACCCTCTACGAGCAGTACTTC,CASSLVGTLYEQYF,few,TRBJ2-7,NA,TRBV7-2
TGTGCCAGCAGCTGGCGGGGTCAGGGTACCCATGGCTACACCTTC,CASSWRGQGTHGYTF,few,TRBJ1-2,NA,TRBV5-6
TGCGCCAGCAGCCAAGACGACAGGGAACCCTACGAGCAGTACTTC,CASSQDDREPYEQYF,NA,TRBJ2-7,TRBD1,TRBV4-1
TGCGCCAGCAGCTTGGAACAGGTGAACACTGAAGCTTTCTTT,CASSLEQVNTEAFF,many,TRBJ1-1,NA,TRBV5-1
TGTGCCAGCAGCCCCTGGCGGGACAGGGGAGAGGGTGAGCAGTTCTTC,CASSPWRDRGEGEQFF,NA,TRBJ2-1,TRBD1,TRBV6-1
TGTGCCAGCAGCTCCCCGGCGGGGGGGCGAGGGAATGAGCAGTTCTTC,CASSSPAGGRGNEQFF,many,TRBJ2-1,TRBD2,TRBV7-2
TGCAGTGCTGGCACACAGGGGGGCTTAAATGAGCAGTTCTTC,CSAGTQGGLNEQFF,few,TRBJ2-1,TRBD1,TRBV20-1
TGCGCCAGCAGCTTGGATCTAGCGGCAGCCCTACGCACAGATACGCAGTATTTT,CASSLDLAAALRTDTQYF,NA,TRBJ2-3,TRBD2,TRBV5-1
TGCGCCAGCAGCCGTAGCGGGGACTCAGATACGCAGTATTTT,CASSRSGDSDTQYF,NA,TRBJ2-3,TRBD2,TRBV4-3
TGCGCCAGCAGCCAAGACCATGCAACATTGGATTCCGAGACCCAGTACTTC,CASSQDHATLDSETQYF,NA,TRBJ2-5,NA,TRBV4-1
TGTGCCAGCAGTCTTACTAGCGGTGAGCAGTTCTTC,CASSLTSGEQFF,many,TRBJ2-1,TRBD2,TRBV7-9
TGTGCCAGCAGCAGTACCAGAGCCACAGATACGCAGTATTTT,CASSSTRATDTQYF,NA,TRBJ2-3,NA,TRBV5-8
TGCGCCAGCAGTCGACCGCCCAGTTCCTACTCCAACACCGGGGAGCTGTTTTTT,CASSRPPSSYSNTGELFF,few,TRBJ2-2,NA,TRBV4-3
TGTGCCAGCAGGGCCTGGGGCACTGAAGCTTTCTTT,CASRAWGTEAFF,many,TRBJ1-1,NA,TRBV7-2
TGTGCCAGCAGCTACGGGTCTGCGGGGGGCTACACCTTC,CASSYGSAGGYTF,few,TRBJ1-2,NA,TRBV9
TGTGCCACCAGTGATCCCAGAGGGGGGGGCAATGAGCAGTTCTTC,CATSDPRGGGNEQFF,NA,TRBJ2-1,NA,TRBV24-1
TGCAGCGTTGAAAGTGAGCGGGGGGGCTTTACCGGGGAGCTGTTTTTT,CSVESERGGFTGELFF,few,TRBJ2-2,TRBD2,TRBV29-1
TGTGCCAGCAGCTTAATGCAGGAAGCTTTCTTT,CASSLMQEAFF,many,TRBJ1-1,NA,TRBV7-8
TGCGCCAGCAGCGTAGACCCGAGCTCCTACGAGCAGTACTTC,CASSVDPSSYEQYF,NA,TRBJ2-7,NA,TRBV5-1
TGTGCCAGCAGACGGGAGACCCAGTACTTC,CASRRETQYF,many,TRBJ2-5,NA,TRBV7-9
TGTGCCAGCAGTTTCCCAGGTTTCACGAGCACAGATACGCAGTATTTT,CASSFPGFTSTDTQYF,NA,TRBJ2-3,NA,TRBV12-3/TRBV12-4
TGTGCCAGCAGCTTAGACAACAGGGGGGAAGAGACCCAGTACTTC,CASSLDNRGEETQYF,NA,TRBJ2-5,TRBD1,TRBV5-4
TGCAGCGTTGAATCCGTTCCAGATACGCAGTATTTT,CSVESVPDTQYF,few,TRBJ2-3,NA,TRBV29-1